The 25 T cell receptor beta chains in this list originate from one sample, sequenced in a study of blood T cells in healthy people across ages. Primers used in a second PCR of about 6 to 11 cycles were a sample-barcoded 5' primer and a J-beta primer mix. Each CDR3 protein is one row after TCRdb ran MiXCR on the 5' RACE reads. The profile shows some 290,000 distinct CDR3 sequences, roughly 26% of them singletons. The specimen sequenced was blood. The origin of the receptors is a woman aged 65 to 85 in good health.

The genes are TRBV5-1 and TRBJ2-1; 7 bases agree with TRBD2. With V trimmed by 4 bases and J by 5 bases, 6 bases remained unmatched. Germline-derived CDR1 and CDR2 are SGHRS and YFSETQ. This CDR3 is built from 14 residues. Written as DNA, the CDR3 is TGCGCCAGCAGCCAAGGGACTAACGACAATGAGCAGTTCTTC. Amino acid sequence: CASSQGTNDNEQFF.

The V and J genes are TRBV10-3 and TRBJ1-2; 7 bases are shared with TRBD1. CDR1 is ENHRY and CDR2 is SYGVKD in the germline V gene. V was pared by 5 bases and J by 6 bases, with 6 bases of the junction left unmatched. The CDR3 is 13 amino acids. CDR3 nucleotides: TGTGCCATCAGTTTCAGGGGGGAGAATGGCTACACCTTC. Translated, it gives CAISFRGENGYTF.

The CDR3 nucleotides read TGTGCCAGTATCAGCCGAGGACAGAGCAATCAGCCCCAGCATTTT. Protein product: CASISRGQSNQPQHF. The chain joins TRBV19 to TRBJ1-5, with a tentative D call TRBD1 (6 bases). CDR3 length: 15 amino acids. V dropped 7 bases and J dropped 1 base, with 14 bases sitting between them. CDR1 is LNHDA, CDR2 SQIVND, per germline (reference sequence).

V and J are TRBV2 and TRBJ2-5; 8 bases fit TRBD1. Trimming removed 4 bases from V and 5 bases from J; junction bases left unmatched: 6. This CDR3 is 14 amino acids long. Germline CDR1 is SNHLY and CDR2 is FYNNEI. DNA for the CDR3: TGTGCCAGCAGTGCGGGACAGGTCTATGAGACCCAGTACTTC. Its protein product is CASSAGQVYETQYF.

The chain uses TRBV28 and TRBJ1-2, with D possibly TRBD1 on 5 matching bases. In germline, CDR1 is MDHEN, CDR2 SYDVKM. CDR3 size: 13 residues. V was trimmed by 6 bases and J by 5 bases, leaving 13 bases between them. The CDR3 nucleotides are TGTGCCAGCAGCCCCCTGACAGATTATGGCTACACCTTC. It translates to CASSPLTDYGYTF.

The CDR3 nucleotides are TGCACTGCCAGAGCAACTGGATCCTATAATTCACCCCTCCACTTT. This sequence encodes CTARATGSYNSPLHF. The V and J genes are TRBV20-1 and TRBJ1-6; no reliable D call. Germline V gene data show CDR1 as DFQATT and CDR2 as SNEGSKA (reference sequence). The CDR3 is 15 residues long.

There are a few counts of this clonotype. This rearrangement joins TRBV15 to TRBJ1-6, with 8 positions matching TRBD1. With V trimmed by 0 bases and J by 7 bases, 2 bases remained unmatched. Germline CDR1 and CDR2: LNHNV and YYDKDF (reference sequence). The CDR3 is 15 residues long. The CDR3 region is CATSRDWDRNSPLHF. The CDR3 coding sequence is TGTGCCACCAGCAGAGATTGGGACAGGAATTCACCCCTCCACTTT.

This sequence joins TRBV9 and TRBJ1-6; TRBD1 is a possible D gene (5 bases). CDR3 length: 15 residues. Trimming shortened V by 3 bases and J by 6 bases, and 13 bases separated the two germline ends. CDR1 SGDLS and CDR2 YYNGEE come from the germline V gene. This chain's CDR3 is CASSAPGLINSPLHF. The CDR3 nucleotides read TGTGCCAGCAGCGCGCCGGGACTAATTAATTCACCCCTCCACTTT.

This clonotype was picked up many times. The V and J genes are TRBV28 and TRBJ2-6; D ambiguous. The CDR3 has 14 amino acids. The V gene lost 3 bases and the J gene lost 0 bases, with 3 bases spanning the gap. Germline V gene sequence: CDR1 MDHEN, CDR2 SYDVKM. This CDR3 is CASSFYSGANVLTF. Here the CDR3 DNA reads TGTGCCAGCAGTTTTTACTCTGGGGCCAACGTCCTGACTTTC.

This clonotype was found many times. The rearrangement joins TRBV5-4 to TRBJ2-1; 7 positions match TRBD1. Germline CDR1 is SGHNT and CDR2 is YYREEE (reference sequence). There are 15 residues in the CDR3. With V trimmed by 0 bases and J by 3 bases, 3 bases remained unmatched. CDR3 protein: CASSLGAGGYNEQFF. For the CDR3, the DNA is TGTGCCAGCAGCTTGGGGGCAGGGGGCTACAATGAGCAGTTCTTC.

The chain is built from TRBV21-1 and TRBJ2-5; the table's TRBD1 call for D was not verified on the DNA. The J call may be mistaken, given a closer DNA end match to TRBJ2-7. TRBV21-1 is annotated as a pseudogene. The CDR3 is 16 residues long. The CDR3 DNA sequence: TGTGCCAGCCCTCCCTCAGAGGGGGGCAGGTCCTACGAGCAGTACTTC. Encoded protein: CASPPSEGGRSYEQYF.

The rearrangement uses TRBV20-1 and TRBJ1-4; unclear D gene. V was cut by 0 bases and J by 7 bases, with 12 bases left in between. The V gene's germline CDR1 is DFQATT and CDR2 SNEGSKA (reference sequence). This CDR3 region has 14 residues. The CDR3 bases are TGCAGTGCTAGAGAGGGCTCACGGGGTGAAAAACTGTTTTTT. It is translated as CSAREGSRGEKLFF.

The table lists this clonotype with a few counts. V and J are TRBV5-1 and TRBJ2-4, with D tentatively TRBD2 (6 bases). The CDR3 runs 13 residues. Trimming removed 4 bases from V and 1 base from J, with 6 bases in between. Germline V gene lookup returns CDR1 SGHRS and CDR2 YFSETQ. The DNA for the CDR3 is TGCGCCAGCAGCGCGGGGGCCAAAAACATTCAGTACTTC. This encodes CASSAGAKNIQYF.

The table lists this clonotype with many counts. The chain is built from TRBV29-1 and TRBJ2-1; 13 nucleotides line up with TRBD2. The CDR3 runs 14 residues. Germline values: CDR1 SQVTM, CDR2 ANQGSEA. J lost 7 bases, V lost 7 bases, and 7 bases had no gene match. The CDR3 region has the DNA TGCAGCGCCCGGACTAGCGGGAGCGCTAATGAGCAGTTCTTC. Its translation is CSARTSGSANEQFF.

This rearrangement joins TRBV3-1 to TRBJ2-7, with D uncertain. The V end lost 2 bases, the J end lost 0 bases, and 11 bases lay between the germline ends. The CDR3 contains 15 residues. Germline V gene sequence: CDR1 LGHDT, CDR2 YNNKEL (reference sequence). The CDR3 DNA is TGTGCCAGCAGCCAATCAGGCAGAAGCTCCTACGAGCAGTACTTC. It translates to CASSQSGRSSYEQYF.

The chain employs TRBV12-3 or TRBV12-4 and TRBJ2-3, with 10 bases lining up with TRBD2. V was pared by 6 bases and J by 0 bases, with 6 bases of the junction left unmatched. This CDR3 comprises 16 residues. The CDR3 is CASRDGLAASTDTQYF. The DNA for the CDR3 is TGTGCCAGCAGAGACGGACTAGCGGCAAGCACAGATACGCAGTATTTT.

The chain uses TRBV4-2 and TRBJ2-2, with 11 positions matching TRBD2. The CDR3 is 18 residues long. Germline V gives CDR1 LGHNA, CDR2 YNFKEQ. V lost 0 bases, J lost 1 base, and 4 bases stayed unmatched. The CDR3 DNA is TGTGCCAGCAGCCAAGATCTCGGACTAGCGGGGAACACCGGGGAGCTGTTTTTT. The encoded protein is CASSQDLGLAGNTGELFF.

Only a few counts were recorded for this clonotype. This chain connects TRBV29-1 to TRBJ2-3, with a possible D match to TRBD2 (5 bases). Trimming took off 5 bases at V and 6 bases at J, with 9 bases between the two ends. The CDR3 consists of 11 residues. The germline V gene has CDR1 SQVTM and CDR2 ANQGSEA. This CDR3 reads CSVSRGDTQYF. The CDR3 DNA sequence: TGCAGCGTTTCCCGGGGTGATACGCAGTATTTT.

This clonotype was detected a few times. The V gene is TRBV5-1, the J gene TRBJ2-2; 9 bases agree with TRBD2. Germline V CDR1 and CDR2: SGHRS, YFSETQ. This CDR3 is 14 amino acids long. J lost 7 bases, V lost 4 bases, and 5 bases had no gene match. CDR3 in amino acids: CASSIAGANGELFF. In nucleotides, the CDR3 is TGCGCCAGCAGCATAGCGGGAGCTAACGGGGAGCTGTTTTTT.

This rearrangement joins TRBV12-3 or TRBV12-4 to TRBJ2-7; D unresolved. V was shortened by 10 bases and J by 7 bases, with 20 bases between the two germline ends. CDR3 size: 13 residues. The CDR3 is CATRGREVGEQYF. The CDR3 nucleotides are TGTGCCACCCGTGGCCGAGAGGTCGGAGAGCAGTACTTC.

The V and J genes are TRBV6-1 and TRBJ1-4; D is possibly TRBD1 (5 bases). The CDR3 is 15 amino acids. CDR1 is MNHNS and CDR2 is SASEGT in the germline V gene. The germline V and J ends were trimmed by 6 bases and 0 bases, with 11 bases remaining between them. The CDR3 DNA sequence: TGTGCCAGCAGACCTGGACACTCAACTAATGAAAAACTGTTTTTT. It translates to CASRPGHSTNEKLFF.

This clonotype was counted many times. The V and J genes are TRBV20-1 and TRBJ1-1; D may be TRBD1 (6 bases). Germline V gene data show CDR1 as DFQATT and CDR2 as SNEGSKA (reference sequence). V was clipped by 6 bases and J by 0 bases, with 20 bases between them. The CDR3 is 16 residues long. The CDR3 sequence is CSAFLGGQTMNTEAFF. The CDR3 nucleotides read TGCAGTGCCTTCCTAGGGGGGCAAACAATGAACACTGAAGCTTTCTTT.

The chain combines TRBV20-1 with TRBJ2-4; the D gene is possibly TRBD2 (7 bases). Trimming removed 4 bases at V and 1 base at J, with 14 bases between. The germline V gene encodes CDR1 DFQATT and CDR2 SNEGSKA (reference sequence). The CDR3 runs to 15 residues. Here the CDR3 reads CSAISKGGAKNIQYF. The CDR3 bases are TGCAGTGCTATATCCAAGGGGGGGGCCAAAAACATTCAGTACTTC.

This chain connects TRBV7-6 to TRBJ2-1; 10 bases map to TRBD2. V lost 5 bases, J lost 0 bases, and 10 bases stayed unmatched. The CDR3 loop spans 18 amino acids. Per germline, CDR1 SGHVS and CDR2 FNYEAQ. The CDR3: CASSARTSGPSSYNEQFF. CDR3 DNA: TGTGCCAGCAGCGCGCGGACTAGCGGCCCGAGCTCCTACAATGAGCAGTTCTTC.

This clonotype was recorded a few times. The CDR3 region has the DNA TGTGCCAGCAGTTCCGATAAGGGGAATAGCAATCAGCCCCAGCATTTT. Amino acids: CASSSDKGNSNQPQHF. V and J are TRBV27 and TRBJ1-5; tentatively, D is TRBD1 (5 bases). Germline CDR1 reads MNHEY; CDR2 reads SMNVEV (reference sequence). V gave up 4 bases and J gave up 0 bases, with 13 bases separating them. This CDR3 region has 16 residues.